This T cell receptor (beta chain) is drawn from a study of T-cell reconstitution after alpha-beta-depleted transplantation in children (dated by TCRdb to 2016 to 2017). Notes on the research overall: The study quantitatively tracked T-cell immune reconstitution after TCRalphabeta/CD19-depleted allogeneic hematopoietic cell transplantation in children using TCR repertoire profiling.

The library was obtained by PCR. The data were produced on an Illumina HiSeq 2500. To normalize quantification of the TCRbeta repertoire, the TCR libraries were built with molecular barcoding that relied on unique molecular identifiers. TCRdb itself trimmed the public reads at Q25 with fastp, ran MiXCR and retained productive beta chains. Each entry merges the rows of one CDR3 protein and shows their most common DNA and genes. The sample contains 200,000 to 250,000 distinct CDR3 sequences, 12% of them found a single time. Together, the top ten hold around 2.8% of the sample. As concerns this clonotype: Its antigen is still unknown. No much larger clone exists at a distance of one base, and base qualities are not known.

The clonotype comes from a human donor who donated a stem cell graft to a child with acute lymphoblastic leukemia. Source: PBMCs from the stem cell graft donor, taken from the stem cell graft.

CDR3 loop: CASQRNNEQFF. In nucleotide form, the sequence is TGTGCCAGCCAAAGAAACAATGAGCAGTTCTTC. The chain links TRBV7-9 with TRBJ2-1, with the D gene uncertain. The CDR1 and CDR2 encoded by the germline V gene (reference sequence) are SEHNR and FQNEAQ. The CDR3 covers 11 residues, taking in both the cysteine and the phenylalanine. Only the CDR3 region is kept as DNA, spanning 33 bases read in frame from base 1. Relative to germline, V is 8 bases shorter and J is 5 bases shorter, with 7 bases between their ends. The CDR3, completed at both ends by the reference TRBV7-9 and TRBJ2-1 genes, gives the full variable domain DTGVSQNPRHKITKRGQNVTFRCDPISEHNRLYWYRQTLGQGPEFLTYFQNEAQLEKSRLLSDRFSAERPKGSFSTLEIQRTEQGDSAMYLCASQRNNEQFFGPGTRLTVL.